The 2 T cell receptor beta chains below come from one sample, sequenced in a study of OX40 agonist ivuxolimab in advanced cancers. This table comes from immunoSEQ multiplex PCR, and its TCRdb copy is limited to in-frame clones, with some not included. The data show about 86,000 clones, with under 95% seen just once and about 8.7% held by the top ten. This specimen consisted of CD4+ or CD8+ T cells sorted from blood, obtained in a trial of the OX40 agonist ivuxolimab. The source is an adult with an advanced solid tumor such as melanoma, head and neck, liver or kidney cancer.

The gene calls are TRBV27 and TRBJ2-1; D uncertain. Germline CDR1 is MNHEY and CDR2 is SMNVEV (reference sequence). The germline V and J ends were trimmed by 4 bases and 8 bases, with 9 bases remaining between them. The CDR3 runs 12 residues. This CDR3 reads CASSSIMDEQFF. Here the CDR3 DNA reads TGTGCCAGCAGTTCGATTATGGATGAGCAGTTCTTC.

This chain connects TRBV7-2 to TRBJ2-3; tentative D call: TRBD2 (6 bases). The CDR3 has 14 residues. Germline CDR1 SGHTA, CDR2 FQGNSA. V was cut by 6 bases and J by 0 bases, with 10 bases left in between. CDR3 loop: CASRVAVSTDTQYF. The DNA for the CDR3 is TGTGCCAGCAGAGTAGCGGTGAGCACAGATACGCAGTATTTT.